The clone carrying this TCR beta chain has more than one count but fewer than ten. This record belongs to a study of blood T cell repertoires in COVID-19. Study overall: T cells, B-cell-depleted T cells, or PBMCs supplied cDNA or gDNA.

Residents of approximately 25 US areas, aged about 18 to 95 years, made up the participants. Each participant's cohort was designated according to participant-reported clinical history. As processed by the authors: Quantification of nucleated cells was approximated via reference gene primer amplification. Assay: immunoSEQ multiplex PCR; the TCRdb copy retains only in-frame clones and omits some. V and J calls plus clone size are reproduced from that table; the DNA served to infer D and trimming. Here the sample spans around 250,000 clones, 80% to 90% being singletons. Germline V gives CDR1 SGHNT, CDR2 YYREEE (reference sequence). Trimming took 2 bases from V and 2 from J; bases not matched to a gene: 5. The CDR3 runs 15 residues.

The chain joins TRBV5-4 to TRBJ2-7; 9 positions match TRBD1. The TCR sequence derives from a woman aged 45-65 years who had recovered from COVID-19. Sequenced material: PBMCs or T cells enriched from blood (not recorded which). The CDR3 reads CASSFRDRDAYEQYF. The CDR3 bases are TGTGCCAGCAGCTTCCGGGACAGGGACGCCTACGAGCAGTACTTC.